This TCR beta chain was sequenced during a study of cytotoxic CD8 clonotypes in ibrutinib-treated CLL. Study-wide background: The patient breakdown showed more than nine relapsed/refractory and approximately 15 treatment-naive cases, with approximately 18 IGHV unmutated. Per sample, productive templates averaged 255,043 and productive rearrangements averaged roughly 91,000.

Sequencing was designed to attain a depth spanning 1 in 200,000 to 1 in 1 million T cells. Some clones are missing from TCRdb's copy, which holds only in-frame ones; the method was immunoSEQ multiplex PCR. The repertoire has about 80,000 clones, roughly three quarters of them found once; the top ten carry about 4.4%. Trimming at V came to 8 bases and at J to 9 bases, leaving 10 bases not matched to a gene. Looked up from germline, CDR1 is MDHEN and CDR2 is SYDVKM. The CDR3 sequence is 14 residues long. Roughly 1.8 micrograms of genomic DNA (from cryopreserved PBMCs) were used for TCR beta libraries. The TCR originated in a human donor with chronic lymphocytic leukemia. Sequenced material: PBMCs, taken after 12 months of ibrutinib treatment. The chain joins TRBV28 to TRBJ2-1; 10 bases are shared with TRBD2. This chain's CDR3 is CASWVASGGGEQFF. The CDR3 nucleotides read TGTGCCAGCTGGGTGGCTAGCGGGGGCGGTGAGCAGTTCTTC.